Each of the 8 T cell receptor beta chains below was sequenced from the same sample in a study of T cells in tumors after PD-1 blockade. The method was immunoSEQ multiplex PCR; TCRdb's version includes in-frame clones alone and lacks a portion of them. This table has about 34,000 clones, 73% appearing once. Specimen: PBMCs, collected after anti-PD-1 treatment. These receptor sequences come from a human donor with basal cell carcinoma.

The chain joins TRBV6-5 to TRBJ1-2; weak D call: TRBD1 (6 bases). Trimming cost V 2 bases and J 4 bases, with 14 bases left between them. The germline gives CDR1 MNHEY, CDR2 SVGAGI. The CDR3 has 15 residues. DNA of the CDR3: TGTGCCAGCAGTTACGACGGGTCGGGGGCCTATGGCTACACCTTC. Protein sequence: CASSYDGSGAYGYTF.

V usage is TRBV12-2 and J usage is TRBJ1-5; TRBD1, as called in the table, went unchecked against the DNA. TRBV12-2 represents a pseudogene. The CDR3 loop spans 16 amino acids. The CDR3 is CASRPAGTPSNQPQHF. In DNA form, the CDR3 reads TGTGCAAGTCGCCCGGCCGGGACACCAAGCAATCAGCCCCAGCATTTT.

This sequence joins TRBV5-1 and TRBJ2-7, with D uncertain. Germline-derived CDR1 and CDR2 are SGHRS and YFSETQ. The CDR3 consists of 13 residues. V lost 9 bases to trimming and J lost 2 bases, with 15 bases between them. In nucleotides, the CDR3 is TGCGCCACCCCATCCAGACTCGCCTACGAGCAGTACTTC. Its translation: CATPSRLAYEQYF. The full variable domain, with the rest looked up from reference TRBV5-1 and TRBJ2-7, is KAGVTQTPRYLIKTRGQQVTLSCSPISGHRSVSWYQQTPGQGLQFLFEYFSETQRNKGNFPGRFSGRQFSNSRSEMNVSTLELGDSALYLCATPSRLAYEQYFGPGTRLTVT.

V and J are TRBV5-1 and TRBJ2-2; D not certain. Germline CDR1 SGHRS, CDR2 YFSETQ. V dropped 4 bases and J dropped 2 bases, with 9 bases sitting between them. There are 14 residues in the CDR3. The CDR3 reads CASSVGRNTGELFF. In nucleotides, the CDR3 is TGCGCCAGCAGCGTCGGCCGAAACACCGGGGAGCTGTTTTTT.

The rearrangement joins TRBV7-9 to TRBJ2-3; unclear D gene. CDR3 length: 14 residues. V gave up 2 bases and J gave up 1 base, with 7 bases separating them. Germline assignment: CDR1 SEHNR and CDR2 FQNEAQ (reference sequence). The chain's CDR3 is CASSLSAGTDTQYF. CDR3 nucleotide sequence: TGTGCCAGCAGCTTAAGTGCAGGCACAGATACGCAGTATTTT.

The chain employs TRBV5-6 and TRBJ2-1, with D possibly called TRBD1 or TRBD2 (5 bases each). Germline V gene data show CDR1 as SGHDT and CDR2 as YYEEEE. The CDR3 consists of 11 residues. The germline V and J ends were trimmed by 2 bases and 14 bases, with 11 bases remaining between them. The CDR3 bases are TGTGCCAGCAGCTTTATCGGGGCGAAGTTCTTC. Translation: CASSFIGAKFF.

This chain uses TRBV5-6 with TRBJ1-4; TRBD1 might be the D (6 bases). Germline V lookup: CDR1 SGHDT, CDR2 YYEEEE. Trimming cost V 1 base and J 5 bases, with 12 bases left between them. The length of the CDR3 is 15 residues. The CDR3 nucleotides read TGTGCCAGCAGCTTGCTTCCCAGGGGAAATGAAAAACTGTTTTTT. This translates into CASSLLPRGNEKLFF.

The CDR3 coding sequence is TGCAGTGCTACCCGAGGTGCGACGCAGTATTTT. Protein sequence: CSATRGATQYF. The chain couples TRBV20-1 to TRBJ2-3, with D hard to call. The V gene's germline CDR1 is DFQATT and CDR2 SNEGSKA (reference sequence). V was clipped by 4 bases and J by 9 bases, with 11 bases between them. The CDR3 extends over 11 amino acids.